This TCR beta chain came from a study of blood T cells in healthy people across ages. Study at large: Capture by template switching was about one barcoded beta molecule per two T cells.

A remark on this clonotype: Antigen: not known. One end of the junction varies from germline; a read error may be responsible.

A second PCR of roughly 7 to 11 cycles used a sample-barcoded 5' primer and a J-beta primer mix. TCRdb recomputed calls from the 5' RACE reads with MiXCR, one row per CDR3 protein. This table has roughly 800,000 distinct CDR3 sequences, around 25% appearing once. The CDR3 length is 15 residues. Germline CDR1 MDHEN, CDR2 SYDVKM. Per sample, at least 6 micrograms of total RNA were extracted. Overall study results and limits: Researchers said unsorted PBMCs prevented a conclusive naive versus antigen-experienced comparison.

The sample was also linked to a second study, of T cells of mothers and their children. That work adds: Three healthy Caucasian mothers and their six children donated.

This receptor was obtained from a boy younger than 18 in good health. The specimen sequenced was blood. V gene TRBV28 combines with J gene TRBJ1-1; TRBD1 agrees at 12 bases. The CDR3 reads CANSAGTGGRTEAFF. In nucleotides, the CDR3 is TGTGCCAACAGTGCCGGGACAGGGGGCCGGACTGAAGCTTTCTTT.